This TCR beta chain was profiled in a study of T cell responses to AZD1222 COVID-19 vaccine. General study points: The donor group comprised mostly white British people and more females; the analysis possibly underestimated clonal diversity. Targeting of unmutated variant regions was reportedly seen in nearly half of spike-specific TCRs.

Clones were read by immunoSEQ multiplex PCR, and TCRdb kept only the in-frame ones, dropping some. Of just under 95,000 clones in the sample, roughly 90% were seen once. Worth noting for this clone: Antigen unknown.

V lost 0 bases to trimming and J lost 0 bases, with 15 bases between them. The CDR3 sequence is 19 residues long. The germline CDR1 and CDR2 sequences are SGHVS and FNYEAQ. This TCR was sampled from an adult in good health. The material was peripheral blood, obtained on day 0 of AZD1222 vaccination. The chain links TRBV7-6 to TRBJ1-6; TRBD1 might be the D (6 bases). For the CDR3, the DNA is TGTGCCAGCAGCTTAGCTTCGGGGGGCCGAAGCTCCTATAATTCACCCCTCCACTTT. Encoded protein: CASSLASGGRSSYNSPLHF.